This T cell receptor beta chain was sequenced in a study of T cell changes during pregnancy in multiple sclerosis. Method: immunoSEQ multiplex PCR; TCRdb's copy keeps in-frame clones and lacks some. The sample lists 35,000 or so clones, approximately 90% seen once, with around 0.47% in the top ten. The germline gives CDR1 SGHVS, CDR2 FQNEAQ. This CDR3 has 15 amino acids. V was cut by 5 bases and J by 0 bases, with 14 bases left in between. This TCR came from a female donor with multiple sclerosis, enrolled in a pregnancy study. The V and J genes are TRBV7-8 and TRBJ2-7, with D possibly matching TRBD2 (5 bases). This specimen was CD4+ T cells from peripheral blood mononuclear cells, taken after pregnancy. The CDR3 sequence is CASSPPRRSSYEQYF. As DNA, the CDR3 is TGTGCCAGCAGCCCCCCTCGGAGGAGCTCCTACGAGCAGTACTTC.